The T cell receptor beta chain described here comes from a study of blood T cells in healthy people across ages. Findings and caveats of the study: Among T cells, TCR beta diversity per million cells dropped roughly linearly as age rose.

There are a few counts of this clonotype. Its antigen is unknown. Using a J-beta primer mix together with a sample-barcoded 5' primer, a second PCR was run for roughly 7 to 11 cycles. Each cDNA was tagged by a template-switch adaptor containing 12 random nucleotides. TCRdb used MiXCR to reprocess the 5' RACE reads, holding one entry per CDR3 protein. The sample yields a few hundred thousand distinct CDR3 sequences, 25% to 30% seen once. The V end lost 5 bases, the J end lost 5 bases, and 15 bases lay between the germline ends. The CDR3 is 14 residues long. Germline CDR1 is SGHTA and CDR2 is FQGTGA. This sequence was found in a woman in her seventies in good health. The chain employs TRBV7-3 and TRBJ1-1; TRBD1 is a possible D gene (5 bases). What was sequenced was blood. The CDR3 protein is CASSPRDEGTEAFF. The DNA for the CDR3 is TGTGCCAGCAGCCCTAGGGACGAGGGGACTGAAGCTTTCTTT. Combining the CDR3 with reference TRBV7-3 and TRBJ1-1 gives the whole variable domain GAGVSQTPSNKVTEKGKYVELRCDPISGHTALYWYRQSLGQGPEFLIYFQGTGAADDSGLPNDRFFAVRPEGSVSTLKIQRTERGDSAVYLCASSPRDEGTEAFFGQGTRLTVV.